This is a list of T cell receptor beta chains from one sample in a study of long-term antiretroviral therapy in people with HIV. Only in-frame clones appear in the TCRdb table, and some are missing; sequencing was by immunoSEQ multiplex PCR. The table shows approximately 27,000 clones, with over 85% occurring only once. The source was unsorted PBMCs, collected 1.8 years after starting antiretroviral therapy. These receptors were obtained from a woman in her late teens or twenties with HIV. The conserved cysteine and the conserved F or W are not part of the CDR3 here.

v_gene	j_gene	CDR3aa
TRBV6-5	TRBJ2-1	ASSYLGTGRWNEQF
TRBV28	TRBJ2-7	ASTSGSYEQY
TRBV12-5	TRBJ2-1	ASGFGKGVGAGDGSYEQF
TRBV5-4	TRBJ2-1	ASSPYVAGGFDEQF
TRBV9	TRBJ2-2	ASSASGSATGELF
TRBV5-1	TRBJ2-1	ASSSGQGAYNEQF
TRBV7-9	TRBJ2-7	ASSRPGTSGYEQY
TRBV7-2	TRBJ1-6	ASSLVGQENSPLH
TRBV7-3	TRBJ2-3	ASSVAGGRTDTQY
TRBV2	TRBJ2-6	ASSRDGASGANVLT
TRBV27	TRBJ2-7	ASSFIGYDEQY
TRBV27	TRBJ2-1	ASSFGSYNEQF
TRBV9	TRBJ2-1	ASSEYGDRGYNEQF
TRBV4-3	TRBJ2-7	ASSQDVRGSSYEQY
TRBV4-2	TRBJ2-1	ASSHWLAGEDEQF
TRBV5-1	TRBJ2-7	ASSLEFPGEADDEQY
TRBV11-2	TRBJ2-1	ASSLEGARTRYNEQF
TRBV14	TRBJ1-1	ASSRQVEAF
TRBV6-1	TRBJ1-1	ASSLGQGAGAF
TRBV7-2	TRBJ2-2	ASSFDGTSVNTGELF
TRBV5-4	TRBJ2-2	ASSWGTSGRAVGELF
TRBV6-6	TRBJ1-5	ASSTGGWQPQH
TRBV6-6	-	ASLDRVNEQY
TRBV5-1	TRBJ2-2	ASSEGPGELF
TRBV9	TRBJ2-3	ASSASGSGPDTQY
TRBV14	TRBJ2-7	ASSPEPPLNSYEQY
TRBV5-6	TRBJ2-5	ASSRGRETQY
TRBV27	TRBJ2-7	ASSPGTVAYEQY
TRBV7-9	TRBJ2-7	ASSGTGTANYEQY
TRBV2	TRBJ2-7	ASRDFLLSDEQY
TRBV15	TRBJ2-7	ATGRTGNYEQY
TRBV5-1	TRBJ2-2	ASSLGRGTGELF
TRBV7-3	TRBJ2-6	ASSLAGANVLT
TRBV9	TRBJ2-7	ASSDGQGAHEQY
TRBV5-7	TRBJ2-5	ASSWAGRAEETQY
TRBV11-2	TRBJ2-5	ASSFFAQGEGSKETQY
TRBV10-3	TRBJ2-2	AIRTGRGGELF
TRBV21-1	TRBJ1-5	ASTPALAGEPQH
TRBV11-3	TRBJ2-1	ASSTGPYNEQF
TRBV9	TRBJ1-4	ASTRREEANEKLF
TRBV4-2	TRBJ2-7	ASSQEASGRIAHEQY
TRBV18	TRBJ2-5	ASSRDREETQY
TRBV7-2	TRBJ2-5	ASTLTAGETQY
TRBV28	TRBJ2-1	ASSAGETWYNEQF
TRBV6-4	TRBJ1-5	ASSAGFSQPQH
TRBV5-1	TRBJ2-7	ASRIGNGYEQY
TRBV7-8	TRBJ2-5	ASSSFGGRAGETQY
TRBV28	TRBJ2-1	ASSPRHLRTKF
TRBV5-6	TRBJ2-7	ASSRRRASGPHPIYEQY
TRBV28	TRBJ2-7	ASSRGSPYEQY
TRBV28	TRBJ2-3	ASSLYAGGPSTDTQY
TRBV7-9	TRBJ1-4	ASSLRTINNEKLF
TRBV5-1	TRBJ2-2	ASSLSRVGNTGELF
TRBV27	TRBJ2-7	ASTPLAGVYEQY
TRBV4-3	TRBJ1-2	ASSSHKQGRDGYT
TRBV10-1	TRBJ2-1	ASSEGGEASGLTEQF